These T cell receptor beta chains were read from a single sample in a study of blood T cell repertoires in COVID-19. Profiling relied on immunoSEQ multiplex PCR, and the TCRdb table lists in-frame clones only, not all of them. The table includes 150,000 to 180,000 clones, about 90% detected once. The sample consisted of peripheral blood. The receptor set was obtained from a man aged 50-59 years with acute or convalescent COVID-19. Both conserved end residues are part of each CDR3. D genes are given only for firm matches. Clone size appears in some rows only: once, few, many, or a class for an expanded clone.

V	D	size	J	CDR3	DNA
TRBV5-1	NA	NA	TRBJ1-2	CASSPGWGDGYTF	TGCGCCAGCAGCCCCGGGTGGGGCGATGGCTACACCTTC
TRBV10-3	TRBD1	once	TRBJ1-2	CAISEWGQGNGYTF	TGTGCCATCAGTGAGTGGGGACAGGGGAATGGCTACACCTTC
TRBV30	TRBD1	NA	TRBJ1-2	CAWSHGQGGYGYTF	TGTGCCTGGAGCCACGGACAGGGGGGCTATGGCTACACCTTC
TRBV19	NA	NA	TRBJ2-2	CASSIRSGTGGELFF	TGTGCCAGTAGTATTCGGTCAGGGACTGGCGGGGAGCTGTTTTTT
TRBV28	NA	NA	TRBJ2-2	CASSLDTANTGELFF	TGTGCCAGCAGTTTAGATACGGCGAACACCGGGGAGCTGTTTTTT
TRBV19	NA	NA	TRBJ1-5	CASSTASERPQHF	TGTGCCAGTTCGACGGCTTCCGAGCGGCCCCAGCATTTT
TRBV29-1	NA	NA	TRBJ2-7	CSVGETYEQYF	TGCAGCGTGGGAGAAACTTACGAGCAGTACTTC
TRBV28	TRBD2	once	TRBJ2-5	CASSSLAGGQTQYF	TGTGCCAGCAGTTCGCTAGCGGGGGGACAGACCCAGTACTTC
TRBV27	NA	few	TRBJ1-6	CASSFGVGNSPLHF	TGTGCCAGCAGTTTCGGGGTAGGAAATTCACCCCTCCACTTT
TRBV4-1	NA	few	TRBJ1-1	CASSDRGTEAFF	TGCGCCAGCAGCGACCGGGGGACTGAAGCTTTCTTT
TRBV28	NA	NA	TRBJ2-6	CASNPGGSGANVLTF	TGTGCCAGCAATCCCGGGGGATCTGGGGCCAACGTCCTGACTTTC
TRBV11-2	NA	NA	TRBJ2-7	CASSTRTSLQDEQYF	TGTGCCAGCAGCACCCGGACAAGCCTCCAGGACGAGCAGTACTTC
TRBV27	NA	NA	TRBJ1-2	CASSLRGGGVLFYGYTF	TGTGCCAGCAGTCTCAGGGGTGGGGGCGTTTTGTTCTATGGCTACACCTTC
TRBV16	TRBD1	NA	TRBJ2-1	CASSQFSGQGLLF	TGTGCCAGCAGCCAATTCTCGGGACAGGGCTTGCTCTTC
TRBV5-8	NA	NA	TRBJ2-7	CASSLRGGSYEQYF	TGTGCCAGCAGCTTAAGGGGTGGATCCTACGAGCAGTACTTC
TRBV4-1	TRBD2	NA	TRBJ2-1	CASSQFWTSGSNNEQFF	TGCGCCAGCAGCCAATTTTGGACTAGCGGGAGCAACAATGAGCAGTTCTTC
TRBV5-1	TRBD1	NA	TRBJ1-2	CASSLVTGVANYGYTF	TGCGCCAGCAGCTTGGTGACAGGGGTAGCTAACTATGGCTACACCTTC
TRBV6-2/TRBV6-3	NA	NA	TRBJ1-6	CASSYSREGDSPLHF	TGTGCCAGCAGTTACTCTAGAGAGGGCGATTCACCCCTCCACTTT
TRBV6-5	TRBD1	few	TRBJ1-1	CASRYKQGQAEAFF	TGTGCCAGCAGGTATAAACAGGGGCAGGCTGAAGCTTTCTTT
TRBV28	NA	NA	TRBJ2-1	CASAFPGKEQFF	TGTGCCAGCGCCTTCCCCGGGAAAGAACAGTTCTTC
TRBV12-5	TRBD2	NA	TRBJ2-7	CASGLVIPRLAGSEQYF	TGTGCTAGTGGTTTGGTAATTCCCAGACTAGCGGGATCCGAGCAGTACTTC
TRBV28	TRBD1	NA	TRBJ2-7	CASSTPLQGTDYEQYF	TGTGCCAGCAGTACCCCTTTACAGGGGACGGACTACGAGCAGTACTTC
TRBV6-2/TRBV6-3	NA	NA	TRBJ2-3	CASSGYPRTAGLDTQYF	TGTGCCAGCAGTGGCTACCCGCGGACAGCTGGGTTAGATACGCAGTATTTT
TRBV6-6	NA	NA	TRBJ2-5	CASSIQETQYF	TGTGCCAGCAGCATCCAAGAGACCCAGTACTTC
TRBV28	NA	NA	TRBJ2-5	CASSDRTDILETQYF	TGTGCCAGCAGCGACCGGACAGACATACTGGAGACCCAGTACTTC
TRBV28	NA	NA	TRBJ1-3	CATWEFGNTIYF	TGTGCCACTTGGGAGTTCGGAAACACCATATATTTT
TRBV18	NA	NA	TRBJ1-5	CASSPSGGQPQHF	TGTGCCAGCTCACCCTCGGGGGGGCAGCCCCAGCATTTT
TRBV28	NA	once	TRBJ2-7	CASSLGLKPYEQYF	TGTGCCAGCAGTTTGGGGCTTAAACCCTACGAGCAGTACTTC
TRBV29-1	TRBD2	NA	TRBJ2-3	CSGSSGRPPDTQYF	TGCAGCGGGTCTAGCGGGAGGCCCCCAGATACGCAGTATTTT
TRBV28	NA	NA	TRBJ1-5	CASSFLGRDFFQPQHF	TGTGCCAGCAGTTTCTTAGGGAGGGACTTTTTTCAGCCCCAGCATTTT
TRBV10-3	NA	few	TRBJ1-1	CATGVAVTEAFF	TGTGCCACAGGGGTGGCGGTCACTGAAGCTTTCTTT
TRBV28	NA	NA	TRBJ1-1	CASSATSLNTEAFF	TGTGCCAGCAGTGCAACTAGTTTGAACACTGAAGCTTTCTTT
TRBV10-3	TRBD2	once	TRBJ2-5	CAISLYPGTSGVETQYF	TGTGCCATCAGTCTATACCCCGGGACTAGCGGGGTTGAGACCCAGTACTTC
TRBV18	TRBD2	NA	TRBJ2-2	CASSPRLAGANTGELFF	TGTGCCAGCTCACCACGGCTAGCGGGGGCGAACACCGGGGAGCTGTTTTTT
TRBV7-3	NA	NA	TRBJ2-3	CASSLLPGSTDTQYF	TGTGCCAGCAGCTTACTCCCGGGGAGCACAGATACGCAGTATTTT
TRBV6-6	TRBD1	NA	TRBJ2-3	CASSNPGTVSTDTQYF	TGTGCCAGCAGCAACCCCGGGACAGTTAGCACAGATACGCAGTATTTT
TRBV6-5	NA	NA	TRBJ1-2	CASGTAREDYGYTF	TGTGCCAGCGGGACGGCCCGGGAGGACTATGGCTACACCTTC
TRBV18	TRBD1	NA	TRBJ1-1	CASSVMGTGAGNTEAFF	TGTGCCAGCTCGGTCATGGGAACAGGGGCGGGGAACACTGAAGCTTTCTTT
TRBV11-2	NA	NA	TRBJ2-1	CASSSLQGTYNEQFF	TGTGCCAGCAGCTCCCTACAGGGCACCTACAATGAGCAGTTCTTC
TRBV7-2	NA	NA	TRBJ1-6	CASSLIPGNSPLHF	TGTGCCAGCAGCTTAATTCCGGGTAATTCACCCCTCCACTTT
TRBV14	NA	NA	TRBJ1-4	CASSLYFNEKLFF	TGTGCCAGCAGCCTCTACTTTAATGAAAAACTGTTTTTT
TRBV7-2	TRBD2	NA	TRBJ2-3	CASSLSGRTDTQYF	TGTGCCAGCAGCCTTAGCGGGAGGACAGATACGCAGTATTTT
TRBV30	NA	NA	TRBJ1-3	CAVIRDSGNTIYF	TGTGCCGTGATCCGGGACTCAGGAAACACCATATATTTT
TRBV7-9	TRBD2	NA	TRBJ2-1	CASSPTSGEQFF	TGTGCCAGCAGCCCGACTAGCGGGGAGCAGTTCTTC
TRBV28	TRBD1	NA	TRBJ1-2	CASSPGQGNNYGYTF	TGTGCCAGCAGCCCGGGACAGGGGAATAACTATGGCTACACCTTC
TRBV10-3	NA	NA	TRBJ2-7	CAISESRGYEQYF	TGTGCCATCAGTGAGTCTCGGGGCTACGAGCAGTACTTC
TRBV19	TRBD1	NA	TRBJ2-2	CASSTLDRVAGELFF	TGTGCCAGTAGTACCCTTGACAGGGTAGCCGGGGAGCTGTTTTTT
TRBV4-3	TRBD2	NA	TRBJ2-3	CASSQRGGIDTQYF	TGCGCCAGCAGCCAAAGGGGAGGGATAGATACGCAGTATTTT
TRBV5-1	TRBD2	NA	TRBJ2-1	CASSLGGTNGNEQFF	TGCGCCAGCAGCTTGGGGGGGACTAACGGCAATGAGCAGTTCTTC
TRBV28	NA	NA	TRBJ1-5	CASDTRLPPQHF	TGTGCCAGCGACACCAGGCTACCGCCCCAGCATTTT
TRBV6-5	NA	few	TRBJ2-1	CASSQQGGNEQFF	TGTGCCAGCAGTCAACAGGGTGGCAATGAGCAGTTCTTC
TRBV12-3/TRBV12-4	TRBD1	once	TRBJ1-2	CASSRQGNYGYTF	TGTGCCAGCAGTCGACAGGGGAACTATGGCTACACCTTC
TRBV30	TRBD2	NA	TRBJ2-5	CAWSGVAGETQYF	TGTGCCTGGAGTGGAGTAGCGGGAGAGACCCAGTACTTC
TRBV4-1	NA	NA	TRBJ2-5	CASSQVGAETQYF	TGCGCCAGCAGCCAAGTGGGAGCTGAGACCCAGTACTTC
TRBV3-1/TRBV3-2	NA	few	TRBJ1-2	CASSQDQQGYGYTF	TGTGCCAGCAGCCAAGACCAACAGGGCTATGGCTACACCTTC